This T cell receptor (beta chain) was sequenced in a study of Graves' ophthalmopathy and Graves' hyperthyroidism. Study background: Researchers classed hyperthyroidism as stable given no ophthalmopathy within 18 months of follow-up. Notes on the study in general: Thyroid clonotypes that were expanded above 0.001 frequency mostly also appeared in blood.

RNA transcripts yielded amplified TCR beta CDR3 regions. First-round RT-PCR employed HTBI primers, with a second-round multiplex PCR after it. TCRdb passed the multiplex PCR reads through MiXCR, listing each CDR3 protein once. The profile shows about 500,000 distinct CDR3 sequences, about two fifths of them singletons. J gave up 5 bases and V 3 bases, and 6 bases lay outside the gene matches. In germline, CDR1 is SGDLS, CDR2 YYNGEE. There are 15 residues in the CDR3. Many counts were recorded for this clonotype. No antigen is known for it. V and J are TRBV9 and TRBJ2-5, with TRBD1 matching over 11 bases. The specimen was peripheral blood or thyroid tissue (not recorded which). The receptor was isolated from an adult man with Graves' hyperthyroidism. CDR3 nucleotides: TGTGCCAGCAGCGGCGGGACAGGGGGTGTCGAGACCCAGTACTTC. Residues: CASSGGTGGVETQYF.